The TCR beta chain described here comes from a study of blood T cell repertoires in COVID-19. Study details: Acute-phase and convalescent COVID-19 samples originated in the United States, Italy and Spain. T cells, B-cell-depleted T cells, or PBMCs provided the cDNA or gDNA that served as material.

As processed by the authors: Nucleated cell counts were estimated from reference gene primer amplification. Clones were read by immunoSEQ multiplex PCR, and TCRdb kept only the in-frame ones, dropping some. The DNA gave D and trimming, while V, J and clone size come from that table. The sample lists roughly 140,000 clones; around 81% were seen once. This TCR was sampled from a man aged 60 to 69 with active or convalescent COVID-19. The sample taken for sequencing was peripheral blood.

DNA for the CDR3: TGCGCCAGCAGCCAGACATTAGGATTAGCCAAAAACATTCAGTACTTC. This codes for CASSQTLGLAKNIQYF. V and J are TRBV4-1 and TRBJ2-4; D unclear. Germline values: CDR1 MGHRA, CDR2 YSYEKL. V was clipped by 3 bases and J by 0 bases, with 12 bases between them. This CDR3 comprises 16 residues.